Presented here are 18 T cell receptor beta chains from one specimen sequenced in a study of blood T cell repertoires in COVID-19. Data came from immunoSEQ multiplex PCR; TCRdb stores just in-frame clones and leaves some out. The sample shows about 96,000 clones, 70% to 85% of them seen only once. The sample comprised peripheral blood. All receptors come from an older woman with acute or convalescent COVID-19.

This clone was found once. The chain recombines TRBV2 with TRBJ2-2; 10 bases agree with TRBD2. The ends lost 5 bases at V and 4 bases at J; junction bases unmatched: 1. CDR3 size: 14 residues. Germline V gene sequence: CDR1 SNHLY, CDR2 FYNNEI. CDR3 bases: TGTGCCAGCAGTCGACTAGCGGGCACCGGGGAGCTGTTTTTT. Translation: CASSRLAGTGELFF.

The count of this clone is one. V and J are TRBV28 and TRBJ1-5; D perhaps matches TRBD1 (5 bases). V lost 5 bases, J lost 5 bases, and 16 bases lay in between. This CDR3 contains 15 residues. CDR1 is MDHEN, CDR2 SYDVKM, per germline. The CDR3 nucleotides read TGTGCCAGCAGTAACCGTGCAGGGTTATATCAGCCCCAGCATTTT. Protein: CASSNRAGLYQPQHF.

The rearrangement links TRBV20-1 to TRBJ1-5; possibly TRBD1 for D (5 bases). The CDR3 spans 13 residues. Looked up from germline, CDR1 is DFQATT and CDR2 is SNEGSKA (reference sequence). Trimming left V 3 bases short and J 6 bases short, with 12 bases between. DNA of the CDR3: TGCAGTGCTAGTTCGGGGGTTGGTCAGCCCCAGCATTTT. Translating it yields CSASSGVGQPQHF.

This chain uses TRBV19 with TRBJ2-2, with 10 positions matching TRBD1. V lost 11 bases, J lost 4 bases, and 10 bases stayed unmatched. CDR3 length equals 15 residues. In germline, CDR1 is LNHDA, CDR2 SQIVND (reference sequence). CDR3 residues: CAGRQGTGVTGELFF. CDR3 bases: TGTGCCGGCCGGCAGGGGACAGGGGTCACCGGGGAGCTGTTTTTT. Combining the CDR3 with reference TRBV19 and TRBJ2-2 gives the whole variable domain DGGITQSPKYLFRKEGQNVTLSCEQNLNHDAMYWYRQDPGQGLRLIYYSQIVNDFQKGDIAEGYSVSREKKESFPLTVTSAQKNPTAFYLCAGRQGTGVTGELFFGEGSRLTVL.

The rearrangement uses TRBV6-5 and TRBJ2-7; 7 positions agree with TRBD1. V gave up 6 bases and J gave up 6 bases; unmatched junction bases: 5. This CDR3 is 12 amino acids long. Germline assignment: CDR1 MNHEY and CDR2 SVGAGI. DNA for the CDR3: TGTGCCAGCAGCGCCGGGACAGTCGAGCAGTACTTC. Encoded protein: CASSAGTVEQYF.

To note about this clone: At one end the junction does not follow the germline gene, possibly because of a read error. V and J are TRBV3-1 (or the pseudogene TRBV3-2) and TRBJ1-5, with D hard to call. This CDR3 comprises 14 residues. Germline V gene sequence: CDR1 LGHDT, CDR2 YNNKEL (reference sequence). The CDR3 region is CASSQDTGNQPQHF. In nucleotides, the CDR3 is TGTGCCAGCAGTCAAGATACGGGCAATCAGCCCCAGCATTTT.

This clone appeared once. This sequence joins TRBV5-5 and TRBJ2-2, with 10 bases that match TRBD2. Germline V gene sequence: CDR1 SGHKS, CDR2 YYEKEE (reference sequence). J was trimmed by 6 bases and V by 5 bases; bases with no gene match: 4. The CDR3 spans 14 residues. The CDR3 here is CASSVAGGSGELFF. The CDR3 DNA follows: TGTGCCAGCAGTGTAGCGGGGGGATCCGGGGAGCTGTTTTTT.

The gene calls are TRBV10-3 and TRBJ2-1; 9 nucleotides agree with TRBD2. J was trimmed by 6 bases and V by 3 bases; bases with no gene match: 12. Germline V gene data show CDR1 as ENHRY and CDR2 as SYGVKD. The CDR3 totals 17 residues. CDR3: CAISESIKRGAGNEQFF. The CDR3 nucleotides read TGTGCCATCAGTGAATCCATTAAGCGGGGGGCAGGCAATGAGCAGTTCTTC.

This clone was observed a single time. The J gene is TRBJ2-7, the V gene TRBV7-2; D is perhaps TRBD1 (5 bases). Between the trimmed V and J ends, which lost 5 bases and 0 bases, there was a span of 11 bases. Germline lookup yields CDR1 SGHTA and CDR2 FQGNSA. There are 14 residues in the CDR3. The CDR3 nucleotides are TGTGCCAGCAGCCTTACTGGGGCCTCCTACGAGCAGTACTTC. Residues: CASSLTGASYEQYF.

This clone came up a few times. The chain is built from TRBV30 and TRBJ1-3; 7 positions agree with TRBD1. Germline trimming cut 2 bases from V and 0 bases from J; bases unmatched to any gene: 7. Germline CDR1 reads GTSNPN; CDR2 reads SVGIG (reference sequence). The CDR3 is 16 amino acids. The CDR3 nucleotides read TGTGCCTGGAGTTTCCGGACAGGTAACTCTGGAAACACCATATATTTT. Its protein is CAWSFRTGNSGNTIYF.

The rearrangement uses TRBV5-4 and TRBJ2-7, with 10 bases fitting TRBD2. V trimming: 6 bases; J trimming: 5 bases; junction bases outside the gene matches: 11. CDR3 length: 15 amino acids. Germline CDR1 and CDR2: SGHNT and YYREEE (reference sequence). The CDR3 protein is CASTQRGSGGNEQYF. CDR3 nucleotides: TGTGCCAGCACCCAAAGGGGTAGCGGGGGGAACGAGCAGTACTTC.

This chain uses TRBV5-1 with TRBJ2-5; 10 nucleotides line up with TRBD1. After removal of 2 bases from V and 5 bases from J, the junction contained 6 bases not matched to a gene. CDR1 is SGHRS, CDR2 YFSETQ, per germline. The CDR3 is made up of 15 amino acids. CDR3 coding DNA: TGCGCCAGCAGCTTAACCGGGACAGGGGACGAGACCCAGTACTTC. This encodes CASSLTGTGDETQYF.

The chain links TRBV18 to TRBJ2-6, with 7 bases identical to TRBD1. The J segment lost 0 bases and the V segment lost 6 bases, leaving 5 bases of the junction unmatched. The CDR3 totals 16 residues. Germline CDR1 and CDR2: KGHSH and LQKENI. The CDR3 reads CASSPAGGSGANVLTF. CDR3 nucleotides: TGTGCCAGCTCCCCTGCAGGGGGCTCTGGGGCCAACGTCCTGACTTTC.

This chain joins TRBV27 and TRBJ2-1; 13 bases line up with TRBD2. The junction had 11 bases not matched to a gene; V was cut back by 6 bases and J by 6 bases. Per germline, CDR1 MNHEY and CDR2 SMNVEV (reference sequence). The CDR3 extends over 17 amino acids. The CDR3 is CASSPGTSGAGGNEQFF. The CDR3, as DNA: TGTGCCAGCAGCCCCGGGACTAGCGGGGCCGGGGGCAATGAGCAGTTCTTC.

The chain couples TRBV6-2 or TRBV6-3 to TRBJ1-5; D is possibly TRBD1 (5 bases). V lost 5 bases to trimming and J lost 0 bases, with 14 bases between them. This CDR3 comprises 16 residues. CDR1 and CDR2 (germline): MNHEY, SVGEGT. CDR3 coding DNA: TGTGCCAGCAGTGGACTCGGGGGTTCTAGCAATCAGCCCCAGCATTTT. This translates into CASSGLGGSSNQPQHF.

This clone was seen just once. The chain carries TRBV5-1 and TRBJ1-2; D uncertain. The CDR3 length is 17 residues. Deletions cut 4 bases from V and 1 base from J, with 20 bases between. Germline V gene data show CDR1 as SGHRS and CDR2 as YFSETQ. CDR3 sequence: CASSSGRALTLNYGYTF. As DNA, the CDR3 is TGCGCCAGCAGCAGCGGCCGGGCTCTAACACTTAACTATGGCTACACCTTC.

This clone occurred once. This chain uses TRBV7-2 with TRBJ1-2; no clear D. The CDR3 length is 15 residues. CDR1 and CDR2 from the germline V gene are SGHTA and FQGNSA. Trimming left V 0 bases short and J 4 bases short, with 12 bases between. CDR3 coding DNA: TGTGCCAGCAGCTTAGCTGGGAGTATTGGCTATGGCTACACCTTC. This sequence encodes CASSLAGSIGYGYTF.

This rearrangement joins TRBV11-2 to TRBJ2-5; 7 positions agree with TRBD2. This CDR3 region has 14 residues. The germline gives CDR1 SGHAT, CDR2 FQNNGV. With V trimmed by 6 bases and J by 7 bases, 11 bases remained unmatched. CDR3 amino acids: CASRPGGGLATQYF. CDR3 nucleotide sequence: TGTGCCAGCAGACCCGGGGGAGGGCTTGCGACCCAGTACTTC.